This TCR beta chain was sequenced in a study of beta chain features in type 1 diabetes. All of the isolated RNA was reverse transcribed, so expressed TCRB transcripts were sequenced. The repertoire was sequenced with immunoSEQ multiplex PCR; TCRdb's copy has only in-frame clones and lacks some. This repertoire shows 95,000 to 110,000 clones, under 30% found once; its top ten account for 0.53%. Study-level findings and limits: TCRB CDR3s were moderately but significantly shorter in Type 1 diabetes patients in all four CD4+ subsets. Here, the possible influence of HLA type (on TCRB rearrangement) remained unresolved. Patients' naive, central memory and regulatory TCRB repertoires appeared more alike than those of healthy donors. VDJ junctions in type 1 diabetes patients carried more deletions and fewer insertions.

Looked up from germline, CDR1 is SEHNR and CDR2 is FQNEAQ (reference sequence). The CDR3 extends over 15 amino acids. The J segment lost 0 bases and the V segment lost 5 bases, leaving 4 bases of the junction unmatched. With respect to this clone: Its target is unknown.

A CD45RO/CCR7/CD25/CD127/CD95/CD27 panel sorted naive, central memory, regulatory and stem cell-like memory CD4+ cells. Sequenced: central memory CD4+ T cells from blood. The sequence came from a woman between 18 and 30 years old with type 1 diabetes. The chain has TRBV7-9 and TRBJ1-1, with 9 bases fitting TRBD1. In DNA form, the CDR3 reads TGTGCCAGCAGCACCCGGACAGGGGTGAACACTGAAGCTTTCTTT. It yields the protein CASSTRTGVNTEAFF. The full variable domain, its missing parts supplied by reference TRBV7-9 and TRBJ1-1, is DTGVSQNPRHKITKRGQNVTFRCDPISEHNRLYWYRQTLGQGPEFLTYFQNEAQLEKSRLLSDRFSAERPKGSFSTLEIQRTEQGDSAMYLCASSTRTGVNTEAFFGQGTRLTVV.